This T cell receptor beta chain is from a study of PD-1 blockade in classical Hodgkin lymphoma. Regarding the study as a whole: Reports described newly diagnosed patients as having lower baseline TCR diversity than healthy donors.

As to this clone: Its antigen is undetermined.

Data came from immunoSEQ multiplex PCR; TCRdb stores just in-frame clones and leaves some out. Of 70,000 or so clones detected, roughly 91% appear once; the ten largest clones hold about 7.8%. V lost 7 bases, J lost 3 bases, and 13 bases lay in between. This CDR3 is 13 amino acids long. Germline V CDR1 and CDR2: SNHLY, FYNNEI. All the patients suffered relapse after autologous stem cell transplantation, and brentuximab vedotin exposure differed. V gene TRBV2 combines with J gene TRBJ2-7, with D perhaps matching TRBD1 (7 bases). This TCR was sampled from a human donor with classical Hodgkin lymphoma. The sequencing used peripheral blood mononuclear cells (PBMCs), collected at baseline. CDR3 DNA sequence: TGTGCCAGCATTAGGCGGGACAGCTACGAGCAGTACTTC. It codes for CASIRRDSYEQYF.